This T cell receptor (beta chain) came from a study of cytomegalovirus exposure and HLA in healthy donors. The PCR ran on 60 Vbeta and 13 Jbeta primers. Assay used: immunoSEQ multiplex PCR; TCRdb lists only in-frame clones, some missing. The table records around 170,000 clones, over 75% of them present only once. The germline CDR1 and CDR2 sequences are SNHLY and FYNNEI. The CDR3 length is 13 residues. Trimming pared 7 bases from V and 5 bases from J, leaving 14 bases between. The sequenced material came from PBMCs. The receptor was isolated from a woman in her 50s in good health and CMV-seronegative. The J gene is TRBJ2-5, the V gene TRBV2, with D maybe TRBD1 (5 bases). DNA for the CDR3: TGTGCCAGCAAGCAGGGTTTGTTGGAGACCCAGTACTTC. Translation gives CASKQGLLETQYF.